This T cell receptor (beta chain) emerged from a study of CD8+ T cells in alopecia areata. Study overall: After 6 to 18 months of tofacitinib, follow-up continued 6 months off drug. Regarding the study as a whole: Many expanded lesional clones persisted in scalp and blood during tofacitinib treatment. Under tofacitinib, fewer expanded CD8+ clones appeared among the top 100 scalp clones.

This clone showed up just a few times. Its antigen is not known. Other DNA sequences of this sample code for an identical CDR3. The CDR3 is 11 residues long. In germline, CDR1 is SEHNR, CDR2 FQNEAQ (reference sequence). V was cut by 3 bases and J by 3 bases, with 1 base left in between. Treatment meaning: oral pan-JAK inhibitor, 5-10 mg twice daily. cDNA prepared by RNA extraction and subsequent reverse transcription served as the template for sequencing. Produced via immunoSEQ multiplex PCR; TCRdb's table is partial and in-frame only. The data hold under 350,000 clones, with 58% observed a single time.

The V and J genes are TRBV7-9 and TRBJ2-3; unclear D gene. The sample consisted of CD4+ T cells sorted from blood, taken at week 24, from a patient treated with tofacitinib. This sequence was found in a human donor with alopecia areata. CDR3 sequence: CASSLTDTQYF. In DNA form, the CDR3 reads TGTGCCAGCAGCTTGACAGATACGCAGTATTTT.